These T cell receptor beta chains were read from a single sample in a study of control samples from healthy donors and cancer patients. Method: immunoSEQ multiplex PCR; TCRdb's copy keeps in-frame clones and lacks some. The sample gives 100,000 or so clones, about 88% of which show up once; 15% to 20% is in the top ten. What was sequenced was blood. Every receptor here comes from a woman aged 45-59 years in good health. CDR3s include the opening cysteine and the closing phenylalanine or tryptophan. Each record gives: clone size, D gene, J gene, V gene, CDR3 protein, CDR3 DNA. D genes are given only for firm matches. Rows give clone size only sometimes, using once, few, many, or a class for an expanded clone.

. . TRBJ2-7 TRBV4-1 CASSQERARVPPNEQYF TGCGCCAGCAGCCAAGAAAGGGCCCGGGTTCCCCCAAACGAGCAGTACTTC
. TRBD2 TRBJ2-3 TRBV7-3 CASSPPGLAGGDTQYF TGTGCCAGCAGCCCCCCCGGACTAGCGGGAGGAGATACGCAGTATTTT
. . TRBJ1-2 TRBV23-1 CASSLERPLRAGYTF TGCGCCAGCAGTCTCGAGCGGCCCCTGAGGGCTGGCTACACCTTC
few . TRBJ1-1 TRBV5-4 CASSLDTPNTEAFF TGTGCCAGCAGCTTGGACACCCCGAACACTGAAGCTTTCTTT
. . TRBJ1-2 TRBV11-2 CASSLGQFYGYTF TGTGCCAGCAGCTTAGGCCAGTTCTATGGCTACACCTTC
. . TRBJ1-3 TRBV30 CAWQQGGNTIYF TGTGCCTGGCAGCAGGGGGGAAACACCATATATTTT
. . TRBJ1-1 TRBV4-1 CASSHGGGTEAFF TGCGCCAGCAGCCATGGGGGTGGAACTGAAGCTTTCTTT
. TRBD1 TRBJ1-1 TRBV7-3 CASSPQGGSLLNTEAFF TGTGCCAGCAGCCCCCAAGGGGGCAGTCTTCTGAACACTGAAGCTTTCTTT
. . TRBJ2-5 TRBV7-2 CASSDAQGIGETQYF TGTGCCAGCAGCGATGCACAGGGTATTGGAGAGACCCAGTACTTC
. . TRBJ2-3 TRBV27 CASSKLGDTQYF TGTGCCAGCAGTAAGTTGGGGGATACGCAGTATTTT
. TRBD2 TRBJ2-2 TRBV19 CASTSTSGRATGELFF TGTGCCAGTACCTCGACTAGCGGGAGGGCCACCGGGGAGCTGTTTTTT
. . TRBJ1-4 TRBV5-1 CASRLAGNVEKLFF TGCGCCAGCAGATTAGCAGGGAATGTTGAAAAACTGTTTTTT
. TRBD1 TRBJ1-2 TRBV7-3 CASSSTGGYGYTF TGTGCCAGCAGTTCGACAGGGGGCTATGGCTACACCTTC